Each of the 21 T cell receptor beta chains below was sequenced from the same sample in a study of T cell responses to AZD1222 COVID-19 vaccine. This table comes from immunoSEQ multiplex PCR, and its TCRdb copy is limited to in-frame clones, with some not included. The sample records under 95,000 clones, approximately 88% being singletons. The sequencing used peripheral blood, collected on day 0 of AZD1222 vaccination. Receptor source: an adult in good health.

The sample holds one count of this clone. The chain couples TRBV28 to TRBJ1-2; D might be TRBD1 (5 bases). V lost 2 bases, J lost 4 bases, and 11 bases lay in between. The CDR3 is made up of 14 amino acids. The germline V gene has CDR1 MDHEN and CDR2 SYDVKM. CDR3 protein: CASSLGTGSYGYTF. The CDR3 DNA follows: TGTGCCAGCAGTTTAGGGACGGGGAGCTATGGCTACACCTTC.

This clone appeared a few times. The genes are TRBV27 and TRBJ1-6; D might be TRBD1 (5 bases). The V gene's germline CDR1 is MNHEY and CDR2 SMNVEV (reference sequence). V was pared by 0 bases and J by 5 bases, with 8 bases between. This CDR3 is built from 15 residues. Written as DNA, the CDR3 is TGTGCCAGCAGTTTATCGAGAGGGGATAATTCACCCCTCCACTTT. Translating gives CASSLSRGDNSPLHF.

This clone showed up just a few times. The CDR3 DNA follows: TGTGCCAGCAGCCAGGGACTAGTCACCAATGAGCAGTTCTTC. Translating gives CASSQGLVTNEQFF. The V and J genes are TRBV4-2 and TRBJ2-1, with 8 positions matching TRBD2. V trimming: 3 bases; J trimming: 6 bases; junction bases outside the gene matches: 4. The CDR3 sequence is 14 residues long. Germline loops: CDR1 LGHNA, CDR2 YNFKEQ.

The rearrangement joins TRBV4-1 to TRBJ1-1; 7 bases match TRBD1. CDR1 is MGHRA, CDR2 YSYEKL, per germline. The CDR3 contains 16 residues. J lost 3 bases, V lost 1 base, and 8 bases had no gene match. CDR3 in DNA: TGCGCCAGCAGCCAAGCCCCGGCAGGGGGTTACACTGAAGCTTTCTTT. Its translation: CASSQAPAGGYTEAFF.

This chain links TRBV12-3 or TRBV12-4 with TRBJ2-7; D unresolved. The CDR3 has 12 residues. The V end lost 5 bases, the J end lost 4 bases, and 9 bases lay between the germline ends. The CDR3: CASSIWGYEQYF. CDR3 in DNA: TGTGCCAGCAGTATATGGGGATACGAGCAGTACTTC.

J is TRBJ2-1 and V is TRBV11-2; D gene uncertain. This CDR3 contains 15 residues. V lost 0 bases and J lost 0, with 6 bases in between. Germline V gene data show CDR1 as SGHAT and CDR2 as FQNNGV. The chain's CDR3 is CASSLDPSSYNEQFF. The CDR3 region has the DNA TGTGCCAGCAGCTTAGATCCTAGCTCCTACAATGAGCAGTTCTTC.

J is TRBJ1-3 and V is TRBV11-2, with a weak D call TRBD1 (6 bases). CDR1 and CDR2 (germline): SGHAT, FQNNGV. V was pared by 7 bases and J by 4 bases, with 17 bases between. The CDR3 length is 15 residues. The CDR3 region has the DNA TGTGCCAGCACCTCAGAATGGGGGCTCGGAAACACCATATATTTT. It translates to CASTSEWGLGNTIYF. Combining the CDR3 with reference TRBV11-2 and TRBJ1-3 gives the whole variable domain EAGVAQSPRYKIIEKRQSVAFWCNPISGHATLYWYQQILGQGPKLLIQFQNNGVVDDSQLPKDRFSAERLKGVDSTLKIQPAKLEDSAVYLCASTSEWGLGNTIYFGEGSWLTVV.

This chain joins TRBV7-9 and TRBJ1-3; D is undetermined. The CDR3 is 13 residues long. Germline V gene data show CDR1 as SEHNR and CDR2 as FQNEAQ (reference sequence). The CDR3 loop reads CGAPGYSGNTIYF. CDR3 in DNA: TGTGGGGCCCCAGGTTACTCTGGAAACACCATATATTTT.

This clone was counted a single time. The V call is TRBV5-6, the J call TRBJ1-3; TRBD1 matches 7 bases. This CDR3 has 15 residues. The V segment lost 5 bases and the J segment 5 bases; nucleotides outside the gene matches: 10. Germline V gene lookup returns CDR1 SGHDT and CDR2 YYEEEE. This CDR3 is CASRARGQRRNTIYF. DNA for the CDR3: TGTGCCAGCAGGGCCCGGGGACAGCGGCGAAACACCATATATTTT.

This rearrangement joins TRBV5-1 to TRBJ2-7, with D perhaps TRBD1 (6 bases). V gave up 4 bases and J gave up 0 bases, with 8 bases separating them. There are 13 residues in the CDR3. CDR1 and CDR2 from the germline V gene are SGHRS and YFSETQ. The CDR3: CASSPGVSYEQYF. The CDR3, as DNA: TGCGCCAGCAGCCCAGGGGTCTCCTACGAGCAGTACTTC.

The rearrangement joins TRBV2 to TRBJ1-5, with 8 nucleotides matching TRBD1. This CDR3 contains 15 residues. J gave up 0 bases and V 5 bases, and 3 bases lay outside the gene matches. Germline values: CDR1 SNHLY, CDR2 FYNNEI. The CDR3 reads CASSLQGDSNQPQHF. Here the CDR3 DNA reads TGTGCCAGCAGTCTACAGGGGGATAGCAATCAGCCCCAGCATTTT.

CDR3 in DNA: TGTGCCAGCAGGGATAGCGGGACAGATACGCAGTATTTT. Its protein product is CASRDSGTDTQYF. The J gene is TRBJ2-3, the V gene TRBV27; 7 bases line up with TRBD2. V lost 6 bases and J lost 3; bases outside the gene matches: 3. The CDR3 spans 13 residues. Germline CDR1 MNHEY, CDR2 SMNVEV (reference sequence).

The chain carries TRBV3-1 (or the pseudogene TRBV3-2) and TRBJ2-7; D perhaps matches TRBD2 (6 bases). V was trimmed by 4 bases and J by 3 bases, leaving 10 bases between them. The CDR3 runs 13 residues. Germline loops: CDR1 LGHDT, CDR2 YNNKEL (reference sequence). The DNA of the CDR3 is TGTGCCAGCAGCCTAGCCGGGAGCTACGAGCAGTACTTC. Protein sequence: CASSLAGSYEQYF.

The chain has TRBV5-1 and TRBJ2-2; TRBD2 agrees at 11 bases. Germline loops: CDR1 SGHRS, CDR2 YFSETQ. This CDR3 is built from 17 residues. The ends lost 4 bases at V and 8 bases at J; junction bases unmatched: 13. In DNA form, the CDR3 reads TGCGCCAGCAGCCTCCGTACTAGCGGGAGTCGATTAGGGGAGCTGTTTTTT. This translates into CASSLRTSGSRLGELFF.

A few counts support this clone. V is TRBV7-8 and J is TRBJ2-6; no reliable D call. CDR3 length: 15 amino acids. V gave up 3 bases and J gave up 2 bases, with 8 bases separating them. Germline V CDR1 and CDR2: SGHVS, FQNEAQ. The CDR3 loop reads CASSFGVAGANVLTF. CDR3 nucleotides: TGTGCCAGCAGCTTTGGAGTGGCTGGGGCCAACGTCCTGACTTTC.

Here the CDR3 reads CASSLTTSAYNEQFF. Written as DNA, the CDR3 is TGCGCCAGCAGCTTGACTACTAGCGCATACAATGAGCAGTTCTTC. The rearrangement links TRBV5-1 to TRBJ2-1; 7 positions agree with TRBD2. The CDR3 sequence is 15 residues long. Trimming cost V 1 base and J 4 bases; bases outside gene matches: 5. Per germline, CDR1 SGHRS and CDR2 YFSETQ.

The chain employs TRBV2 and TRBJ1-1; D unclear. Trimming took 7 bases from V and 0 from J, leaving 9 bases between them. The CDR3 has 13 amino acids. Per germline, CDR1 SNHLY and CDR2 FYNNEI. The chain's CDR3 is CASTQEMNTEAFF. The CDR3 coding sequence is TGTGCCAGCACCCAGGAGATGAACACTGAAGCTTTCTTT.

The rearrangement links TRBV18 to TRBJ2-1; 11 bases line up with TRBD2. V lost 6 bases, J lost 5 bases, and 6 bases stayed unmatched. Germline lookup yields CDR1 KGHSH and CDR2 LQKENI. The CDR3 has 15 amino acids. The CDR3 DNA is TGTGCCAGCTCCCGCCCGGGACTAGCGGACAATGAGCAGTTCTTC. Translating gives CASSRPGLADNEQFF.

The chain couples TRBV6-5 to TRBJ2-6; 8 bases are a match to TRBD1. Trimming removed 2 bases from V and 11 bases from J; junction bases left unmatched: 5. The CDR3 has 14 residues. From germline, CDR1 is MNHEY and CDR2 SVGAGI. DNA for the CDR3: TGTGCCAGCAGTTACGCGGACAGGGCAGACGTCCTGACTTTC. This encodes CASSYADRADVLTF.

As concerns this clone: Other DNA sequences in the sample encode the same CDR3. This chain connects TRBV7-8 to TRBJ1-2; TRBD1 aligns across 8 bases. Trimming took 1 base from V and 4 from J; bases not matched to a gene: 2. This CDR3 is built from 14 residues. Germline CDR1 and CDR2: SGHVS and FQNEAQ. In DNA, the CDR3 is TGTGCCAGCAGCTTAGACAGGGGGGGCTATGGCTACACCTTC. This gives the protein CASSLDRGGYGYTF.

The chain is built from TRBV9 and TRBJ2-1, with D maybe TRBD1 (5 bases). The CDR3 contains 16 residues. V gave up 0 bases and J gave up 0 bases, with 10 bases separating them. In germline, CDR1 is SGDLS, CDR2 YYNGEE. The CDR3 DNA is TGTGCCAGCAGCGTAGGGGGCGGAAACTCCTACAATGAGCAGTTCTTC. This gives the protein CASSVGGGNSYNEQFF.